This T cell receptor beta chain was documented in a study of cytomegalovirus exposure and HLA in healthy donors. Study-wide results and caveats: Earlier analysis looked at TCR beta V segments, and most were productive about 87% or about 30% of the time. Rarity held for most TCR sequences, but there were some public TCRs that occurred in many donors.

PCR employed 60 Vbeta and 13 Jbeta primers. The data were produced by immunoSEQ multiplex PCR, yet TCRdb's version contains in-frame clones alone and is incomplete. This table has about 140,000 clones, more than 75% appearing once. The CDR3 contains 13 residues. V dropped 4 bases and J dropped 4 bases, with 13 bases sitting between them. Looked up from germline, CDR1 is GTSNPN and CDR2 is SVGIG (reference sequence). This clone has more than one count but fewer than ten. Its antigen is not identified. This sequence originates from a man aged 18 to 35 in good health and CMV-seropositive. Sequencing was done on a sample of PBMCs. The chain recombines TRBV30 with TRBJ1-2; a possible D gene is TRBD1 (5 bases). CDR3 DNA: TGTGCCTGGAAGAAATATGGGGCCTATGGCTACACCTTC. This encodes CAWKKYGAYGYTF.